This T cell receptor (beta chain) was observed in a study of shared T cell receptors in the human thymus. Produced via immunoSEQ multiplex PCR; TCRdb's table is partial and in-frame only. Of approximately 400,000 clones listed, approximately 95% are singletons. This clonotype was sampled from a human donor. Sequencing was performed on thymocytes.

CDR3 amino acids: CASSNHPGTGASGPSYEQYF. DNA for the CDR3: TGTGCCAGTAGTAACCATCCCGGGACAGGAGCTAGCGGTCCCTCCTACGAGCAGTACTTC. This sequence joins TRBV19 and TRBJ2-7, with D possibly matching TRBD1 (8 bases). Trimming pared 4 bases from V and 0 bases from J, leaving 28 bases between. Germline V gene lookup returns CDR1 LNHDA and CDR2 SQIVND (reference sequence). The CDR3 loop spans 20 amino acids. The variable domain in full, completed from reference TRBV19 and TRBJ2-7, reads DGGITQSPKYLFRKEGQNVTLSCEQNLNHDAMYWYRQDPGQGLRLIYYSQIVNDFQKGDIAEGYSVSREKKESFPLTVTSAQKNPTAFYLCASSNHPGTGASGPSYEQYFGPGTRLTVT.